The clone carrying this T cell receptor (beta chain) was recorded once. Antigen unknown. Specified treatment: 15 Gy SBRT to primary tumor, nephrectomy 4 weeks later. This renal cell carcinoma was of the clear cell type. Using immunoSEQ multiplex PCR, the repertoire was profiled, and TCRdb retains in-frame clones only, with some absent. The sample records just over 15,000 clones, about 64% being singletons. The length of the CDR3 is 18 residues. The V gene end was trimmed by 0 bases and the J gene end by 3 bases; junction bases not matched to a gene: 11. This entry is derived from a study of radiation and T cells in renal cell carcinoma. Overall study results and limits: Compared with controls, irradiated tumors had more, larger dominant CDR3 motifs. Irradiated tumors had higher TCR clonality than control tumors. Intratumoral heterogeneity was not captured in these approximately 1 g regions.

Sample: tumor tissue, taken from a patient whose treatment included radiotherapy and nephrectomy. The V gene is TRBV23-1, the J gene TRBJ1-5, with 7 bases matching TRBD1. TRBV23-1 belongs to the ORF category, with a function that is uncertain. This receptor was obtained from a woman between 65 and 79 years old with renal cell carcinoma. The CDR3 is CASSQSTGRGIVNQPQHF. CDR3 in DNA: TGCGCCAGCAGTCAATCGACCGGCAGGGGGATAGTCAATCAGCCCCAGCATTTT.